The rows below give T cell receptor beta chains drawn from one sample of a study of shared T cell receptors in the human thymus. Profiled with immunoSEQ multiplex PCR; TCRdb holds only in-frame clones, not every one. Here the sample spans about 400,000 clones, around 93% being singletons. Sample: thymocytes. The receptors come from a human donor. Each CDR3 is given with its conserved first and last residue. The order of the fields is CDR3 protein, V gene, J gene, CDR3 length.

CDR3 protein: CASSFIPTDRGIGELFF; V gene: TRBV28; J gene: TRBJ2-2; CDR3 length: 17
CDR3 protein: CASSPGTGKKNTQYF; V gene: TRBV18; J gene: TRBJ2-3; CDR3 length: 15
CDR3 protein: CASGLAPPQGSTDTQYF; V gene: TRBV12-5; J gene: TRBJ2-3; CDR3 length: 17
CDR3 protein: CASSAPSGDTYEQYF; V gene: TRBV9; J gene: TRBJ2-7; CDR3 length: 15
CDR3 protein: CSVEDSGQGENTEAFF; V gene: TRBV29-1; J gene: TRBJ1-1; CDR3 length: 16
CDR3 protein: CSVEVPNRPYNEQFF; V gene: TRBV29-1; J gene: TRBJ2-1; CDR3 length: 15
CDR3 protein: CATSRRTAPKETQYF; V gene: TRBV15; J gene: TRBJ2-5; CDR3 length: 15
CDR3 protein: CAWSVRREITDTQYF; V gene: TRBV30; J gene: TRBJ2-3; CDR3 length: 15
CDR3 protein: CASSPGGNTEAFF; V gene: TRBV5-6; J gene: TRBJ1-1; CDR3 length: 13
CDR3 protein: CASSLGQGMAAGELFF; V gene: TRBV7-2; J gene: TRBJ2-2; CDR3 length: 16
CDR3 protein: CASSIGPPGAGATEAFF; V gene: TRBV19; J gene: TRBJ1-1; CDR3 length: 17
CDR3 protein: CASSFPVGGRLYSGNTQYF; V gene: TRBV7-2; J gene: TRBJ2-3; CDR3 length: 19
CDR3 protein: CASSLSGRVLNEQFF; V gene: TRBV14; J gene: TRBJ2-1; CDR3 length: 15